This record looks at one T cell receptor beta chain sequence and its context. Its antigen is not identified. TCRdb reprocessed the 5' RACE reads and keeps a single row for each CDR3 protein, giving no DNA. This repertoire comprises about 460,000 distinct CDR3 sequences; its ten largest clones make up over 1.3%. CDR1 is LGHDT and CDR2 is YNNKEL in the germline V gene (reference sequence). This CDR3 contains 14 residues. The data are from a study of T cells expressing NK-cell markers. Background on the study: All TCR beta repertoires analysed originated from sorted CD3+CD56+NKG2C+, CD3+CD56+NKG2C- and CD3+CD56-NKG2C+ T cells.

Whole-study results and caveats: The leading position in the CD3+CD56-NKG2C+ fraction of four donors also went to these clonotypes. Each of 5 to 7 donors carried dominant NKG2C+ clonotypes accounting for about 1.0-7.5% of CD8+ T cells.

Sequencing was done on a sample of blood T cells: a sorted CD56 or NKG2C T cell subset, CD4+ or CD8+ T cells, or bulk PBMC T cells (not recorded which). The receptor was isolated from a woman aged 50 to 65 in good health. The chain is built from TRBV3-1 and TRBJ1-2. CDR3 protein: CASSQAIDNYGYTF.